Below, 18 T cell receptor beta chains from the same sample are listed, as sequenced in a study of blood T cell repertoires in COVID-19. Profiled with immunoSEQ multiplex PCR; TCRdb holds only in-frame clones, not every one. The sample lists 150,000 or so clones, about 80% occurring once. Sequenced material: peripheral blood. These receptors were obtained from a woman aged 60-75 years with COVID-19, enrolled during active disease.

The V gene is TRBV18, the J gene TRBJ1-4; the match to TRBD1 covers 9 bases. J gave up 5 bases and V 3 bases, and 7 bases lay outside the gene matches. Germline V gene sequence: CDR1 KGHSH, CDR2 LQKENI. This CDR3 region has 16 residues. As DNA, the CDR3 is TGTGCCAGCTCACCGCCTATACAGGGGGCGAATGAAAAACTGTTTTTT. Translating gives CASSPPIQGANEKLFF.

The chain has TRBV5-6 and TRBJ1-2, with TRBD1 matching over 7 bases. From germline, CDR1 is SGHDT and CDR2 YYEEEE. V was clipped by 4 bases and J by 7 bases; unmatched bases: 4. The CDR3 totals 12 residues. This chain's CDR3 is CASSLGDSGYTF. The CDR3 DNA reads TGTGCCAGCAGCCTGGGGGACAGTGGCTACACCTTC. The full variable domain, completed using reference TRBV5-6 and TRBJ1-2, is DAGVTQSPTHLIKTRGQQVTLRCSPKSGHDTVSWYQQALGQGPQFIFQYYEEEERQRGNFPDRFSGHQFPNYSSELNVNALLLGDSALYLCASSLGDSGYTFGSGTRLTVV.

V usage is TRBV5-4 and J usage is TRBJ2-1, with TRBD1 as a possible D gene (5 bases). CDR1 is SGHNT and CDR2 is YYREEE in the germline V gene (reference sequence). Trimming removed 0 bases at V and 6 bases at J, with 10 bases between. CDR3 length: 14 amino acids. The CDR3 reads CASSLVTVSNEQFF. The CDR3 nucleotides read TGTGCCAGCAGCTTGGTGACAGTCAGCAATGAGCAGTTCTTC.

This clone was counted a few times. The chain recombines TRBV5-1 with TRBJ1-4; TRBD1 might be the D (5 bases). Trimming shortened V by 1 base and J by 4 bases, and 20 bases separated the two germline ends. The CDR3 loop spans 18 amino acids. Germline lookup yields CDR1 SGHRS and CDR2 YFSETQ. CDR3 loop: CASSLQPQGSANNEKLFF. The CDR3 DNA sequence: TGCGCCAGCAGCTTGCAACCCCAGGGCTCCGCGAATAATGAAAAACTGTTTTTT. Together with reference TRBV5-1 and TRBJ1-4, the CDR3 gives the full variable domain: KAGVTQTPRYLIKTRGQQVTLSCSPISGHRSVSWYQQTPGQGLQFLFEYFSETQRNKGNFPGRFSGRQFSNSRSEMNVSTLELGDSALYLCASSLQPQGSANNEKLFFGSGTQLSVL.

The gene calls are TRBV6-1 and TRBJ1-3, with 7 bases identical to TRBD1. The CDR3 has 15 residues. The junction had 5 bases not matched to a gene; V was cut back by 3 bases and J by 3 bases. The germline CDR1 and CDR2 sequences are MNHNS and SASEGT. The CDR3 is CASSDPGQSGNTIYF. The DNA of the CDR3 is TGTGCCAGCAGTGATCCGGGACAGAGTGGAAACACCATATATTTT.

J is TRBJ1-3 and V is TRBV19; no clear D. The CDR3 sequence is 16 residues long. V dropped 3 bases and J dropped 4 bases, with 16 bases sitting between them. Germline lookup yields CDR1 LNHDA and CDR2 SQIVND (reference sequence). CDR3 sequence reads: CASSIVAARSGNTIYF. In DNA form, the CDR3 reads TGTGCCAGTAGTATTGTTGCGGCTAGATCCGGAAACACCATATATTTT.

The CDR3: CASSQDRGGTNEKLFF. The CDR3 nucleotides are TGCGCCAGCAGCCAAGATAGGGGGGGCACTAATGAAAAACTGTTTTTT. This sequence joins TRBV4-1 and TRBJ1-4, with D tentatively TRBD1 (6 bases). The CDR3 loop spans 16 amino acids. V lost 0 bases and J lost 2, with 10 bases in between. Germline CDR1 is MGHRA and CDR2 is YSYEKL.

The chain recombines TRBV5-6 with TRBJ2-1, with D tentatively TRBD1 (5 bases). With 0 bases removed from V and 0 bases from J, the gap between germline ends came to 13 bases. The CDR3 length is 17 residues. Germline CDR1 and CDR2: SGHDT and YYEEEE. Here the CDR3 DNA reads TGTGCCAGCAGCTTGGTGGTAGGGGTTAGCTCCTACAATGAGCAGTTCTTC. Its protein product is CASSLVVGVSSYNEQFF.

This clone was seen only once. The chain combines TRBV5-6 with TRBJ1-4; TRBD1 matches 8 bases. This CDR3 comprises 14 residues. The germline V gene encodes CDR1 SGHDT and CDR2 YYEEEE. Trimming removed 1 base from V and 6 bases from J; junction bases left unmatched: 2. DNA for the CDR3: TGTGCCAGCAGCTTGCAGGGGGCAGATGAAAAACTGTTTTTT. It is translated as CASSLQGADEKLFF.

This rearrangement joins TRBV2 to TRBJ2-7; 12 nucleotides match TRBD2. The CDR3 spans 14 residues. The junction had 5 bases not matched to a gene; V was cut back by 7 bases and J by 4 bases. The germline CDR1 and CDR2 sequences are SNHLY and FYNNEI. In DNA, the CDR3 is TGTGCCAGCAAGTTGACTAGCGGGAGTTACGAGCAGTACTTC. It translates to CASKLTSGSYEQYF.

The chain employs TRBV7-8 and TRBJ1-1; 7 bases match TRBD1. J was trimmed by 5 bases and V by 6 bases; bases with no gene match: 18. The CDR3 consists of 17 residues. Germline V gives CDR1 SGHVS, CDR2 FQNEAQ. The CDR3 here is CASRPPLKGALRTEAFF. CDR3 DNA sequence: TGTGCCAGCAGGCCTCCGTTGAAGGGGGCGCTTCGAACTGAAGCTTTCTTT.

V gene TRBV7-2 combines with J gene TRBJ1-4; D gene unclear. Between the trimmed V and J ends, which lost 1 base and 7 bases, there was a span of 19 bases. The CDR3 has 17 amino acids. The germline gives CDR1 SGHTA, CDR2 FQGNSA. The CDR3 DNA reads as TGTGCCAGCAGCTTAGTGGGAGGATTCTGGGATCGTGAAAAACTGTTTTTT. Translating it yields CASSLVGGFWDREKLFF.

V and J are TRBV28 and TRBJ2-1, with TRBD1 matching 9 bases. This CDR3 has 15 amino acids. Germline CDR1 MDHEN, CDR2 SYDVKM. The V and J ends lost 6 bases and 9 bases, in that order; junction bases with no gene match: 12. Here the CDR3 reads CASSTDRGSGSEQFF. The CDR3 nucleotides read TGTGCCAGCAGCACTGACAGGGGGTCCGGTAGTGAGCAGTTCTTC.

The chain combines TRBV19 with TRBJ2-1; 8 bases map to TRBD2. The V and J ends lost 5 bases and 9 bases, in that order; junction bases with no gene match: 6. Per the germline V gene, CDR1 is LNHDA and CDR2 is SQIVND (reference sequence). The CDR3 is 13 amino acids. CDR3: CASSPGTSLEQFF. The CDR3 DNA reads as TGTGCCAGTAGTCCAGGGACTAGTCTTGAGCAGTTCTTC.

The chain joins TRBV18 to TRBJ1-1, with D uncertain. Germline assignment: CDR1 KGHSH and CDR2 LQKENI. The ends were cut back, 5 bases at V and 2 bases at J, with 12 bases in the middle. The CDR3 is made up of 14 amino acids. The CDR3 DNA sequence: TGTGCCAGCTCAGGCATTGCTCGAAACACTGAAGCTTTCTTT. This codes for CASSGIARNTEAFF.

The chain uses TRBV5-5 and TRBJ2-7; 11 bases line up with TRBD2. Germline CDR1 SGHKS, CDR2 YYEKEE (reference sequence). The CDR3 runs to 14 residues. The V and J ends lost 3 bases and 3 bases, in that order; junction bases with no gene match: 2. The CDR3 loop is CASSYGTSGYEQYV. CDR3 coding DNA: TGTGCCAGCAGCTACGGGACTAGCGGCTACGAGCAGTACGTC.

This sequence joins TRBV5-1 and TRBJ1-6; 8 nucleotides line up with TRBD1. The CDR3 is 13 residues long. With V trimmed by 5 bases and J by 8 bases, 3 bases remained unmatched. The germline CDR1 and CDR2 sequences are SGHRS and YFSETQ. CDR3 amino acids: CASRDREDSPLHF. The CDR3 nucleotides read TGCGCCAGCAGGGACAGGGAGGATTCACCCCTCCACTTT.

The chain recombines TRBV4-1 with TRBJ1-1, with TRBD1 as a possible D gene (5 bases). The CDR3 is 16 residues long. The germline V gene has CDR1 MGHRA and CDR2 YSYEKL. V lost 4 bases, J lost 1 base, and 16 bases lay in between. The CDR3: CASSLSRSRGNTEAFF. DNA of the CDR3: TGCGCCAGCAGCCTGTCTAGGTCTAGGGGGAACACTGAAGCTTTCTTT.